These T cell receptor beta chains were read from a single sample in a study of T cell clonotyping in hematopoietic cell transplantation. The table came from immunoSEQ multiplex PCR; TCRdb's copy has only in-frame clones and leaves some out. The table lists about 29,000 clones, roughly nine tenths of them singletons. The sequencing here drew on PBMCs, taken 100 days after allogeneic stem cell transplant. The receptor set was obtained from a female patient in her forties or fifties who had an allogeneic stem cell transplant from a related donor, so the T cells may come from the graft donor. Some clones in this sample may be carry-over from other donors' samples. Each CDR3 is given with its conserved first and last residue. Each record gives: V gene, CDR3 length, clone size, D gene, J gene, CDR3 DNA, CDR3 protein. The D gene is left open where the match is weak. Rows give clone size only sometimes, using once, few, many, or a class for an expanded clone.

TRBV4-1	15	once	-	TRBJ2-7	TGCGCCAGCAGCCAAGCCCCTGAGTTGAGGGGGGCCCAGTACTTC	CASSQAPELRGAQYF
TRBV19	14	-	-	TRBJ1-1	TGTGCCACCTGGTCGGGTTTGGTGAACACTGAAGCTTTCTTT	CATWSGLVNTEAFF
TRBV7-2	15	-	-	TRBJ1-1	TGTGCCAGCAGCTTAGCTGCGGGATTGAACACTGAAGCTTTCTTT	CASSLAAGLNTEAFF
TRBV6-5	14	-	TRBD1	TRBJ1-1	TGTGCCAGCGGCCGGGACAGGGGGAACACTGAAGCTTTCTTT	CASGRDRGNTEAFF
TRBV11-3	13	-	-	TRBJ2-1	TGTGCCAGCAGCTTAACATCGACTTTTGAGCAGTTCTTC	CASSLTSTFEQFF
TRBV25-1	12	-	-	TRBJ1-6	TGTGCCAGCAGTGAATATAATTCACCCCTCCACTTT	CASSEYNSPLHF
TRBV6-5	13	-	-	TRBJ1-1	TGTGCCAGCAGTTACGCAGGGTTGGGTGAAGCTTTCTTT	CASSYAGLGEAFF
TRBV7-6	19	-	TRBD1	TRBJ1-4	TGTGCCAGCAGCTTGAAGGACAGGGACGTTGGAGTAGCTAATGAAAAACTGTTTTTT	CASSLKDRDVGVANEKLFF
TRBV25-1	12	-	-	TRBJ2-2	TGTGCCAGCAGTGAATTTGCCAGGGAGCTGTTTTTT	CASSEFARELFF
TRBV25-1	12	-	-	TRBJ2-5	TGTGCCAGTCGCGGGGATCAAGAGACCCAGTACTTC	CASRGDQETQYF
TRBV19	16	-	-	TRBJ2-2	TGTGCCAGTAGTATTACAGGGATGTGGAACACCGGGGAGCTGTTTTTT	CASSITGMWNTGELFF
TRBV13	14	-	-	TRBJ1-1	TGTGCCAGCAGCTTACGGGGGATCGGCACTGAAGCTTTCTTT	CASSLRGIGTEAFF
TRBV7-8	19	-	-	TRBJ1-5	TGTGCCAGCAGCTTGGGGAGGGTACGTTGGGAAGATAGCAATCAGCCCCAGCATTTT	CASSLGRVRWEDSNQPQHF
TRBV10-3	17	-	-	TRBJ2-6	TGTGCCATCAGTGTTGTAGCGGCGAGCTCTGGGGCCAACGTCCTGACTTTC	CAISVVAASSGANVLTF
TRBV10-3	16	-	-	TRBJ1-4	TGTGCCATCAGTGAGTCTTCGGATGCAACTAATGAAAAACTGTTTTTT	CAISESSDATNEKLFF
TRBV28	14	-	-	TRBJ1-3	TGTGCCAGCAAAGAGCCTCGCTCTGGAAACACCATATATTTT	CASKEPRSGNTIYF
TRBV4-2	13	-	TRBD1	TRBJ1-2	TGTGCCAGCAGCCCGGACAGGAACTATGGCTACACCTTC	CASSPDRNYGYTF
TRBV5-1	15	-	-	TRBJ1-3	TGCGCCAGCAGCTTGGGGGTGGGCGAAGGAAACACCATATATTTT	CASSLGVGEGNTIYF
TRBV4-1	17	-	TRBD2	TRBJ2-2	TGCGCCAGCAGCCAAGGGCGGGCTAGCGGGGTGAACGGGGAGCTGTTTTTT	CASSQGRASGVNGELFF
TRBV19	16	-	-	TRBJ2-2	TGTGCCAGTAGTATAGATGGGGGATCGAACACCGGGGAGCTGTTTTTT	CASSIDGGSNTGELFF
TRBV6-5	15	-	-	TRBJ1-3	TGTGCCAGCAACCCGGACGGTGGAACTGGAAACACCATATATTTT	CASNPDGGTGNTIYF
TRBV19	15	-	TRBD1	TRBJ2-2	TGTGCCAGTAGTAGGTCGACAGGGGTTCCCGGGGAGCTGTTTTTT	CASSRSTGVPGELFF
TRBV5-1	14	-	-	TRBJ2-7	TGCGCCAGCAGCCCGACCACTAGTAGCTACGAGCAGTACTTC	CASSPTTSSYEQYF
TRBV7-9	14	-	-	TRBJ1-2	TGTGCCAGCAGCTTAAGCCATCGTCCGGGGCGAGAGAGCTTC	CASSLSHRPGRESF
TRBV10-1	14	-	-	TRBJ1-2	TGCGCCAGCTCGGAGGAGGGGACGGGCTATGGCTACACCTTC	CASSEEGTGYGYTF
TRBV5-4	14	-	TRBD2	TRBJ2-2	TGTGCCAGCCAGCGGGGGGCGAACACCGGGGAGCTGTTTTTT	CASQRGANTGELFF
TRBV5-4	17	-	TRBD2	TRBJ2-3	TGTGCCAGCAGCTTGGGACTTAGCGGGGGCCGGGGAGATACGCAGTATTTT	CASSLGLSGGRGDTQYF
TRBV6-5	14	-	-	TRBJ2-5	TGTGCCAGCAGTTACCGTGACAGGAAAGAGACCCAGTACTTC	CASSYRDRKETQYF
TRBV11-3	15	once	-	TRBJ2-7	TGTGCCAGCAGCTTAGGCGGATCGAGCTCCTACGAGCAGTACTTC	CASSLGGSSSYEQYF
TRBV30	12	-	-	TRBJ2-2	TGTGCCCTAGACTACGACACCGGGGAGCTGTTTTTT	CALDYDTGELFF
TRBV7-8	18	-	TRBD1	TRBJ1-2	TGTGCCAGCAGCGTAGACTGGGGACAGCTCCCTTTATGGTATGGCTACACCTTC	CASSVDWGQLPLWYGYTF
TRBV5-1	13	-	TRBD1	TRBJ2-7	TGCGCCAGCATCCCACTTCCAGGGGGCGAGCAGTACTTC	CASIPLPGGEQYF
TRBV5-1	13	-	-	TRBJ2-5	TGCGCCAGCAGCTTGGACAGGGTAGAGACCCAGTACTTC	CASSLDRVETQYF
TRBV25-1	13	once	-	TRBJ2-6	TGTGCCAGCAGTGAAGCTGGGGCCAACGTCCTGACTTTC	CASSEAGANVLTF
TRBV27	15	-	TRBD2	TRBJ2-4	TGTGCCACCAGGGGTTACGGGAGGGGGGGAAACATTCAGTACTTC	CATRGYGRGGNIQYF
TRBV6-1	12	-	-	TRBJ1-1	TGTGCCAGCAAGGATCCGGGCACTGAAGCTTTCTTT	CASKDPGTEAFF
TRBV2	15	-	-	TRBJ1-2	TGTGCCAGTACGTACCTGGGCCCCCCTAACTATGGCTACACCTTC	CASTYLGPPNYGYTF
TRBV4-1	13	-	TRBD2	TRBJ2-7	TGCGCCAGCAGCCAAGGGGGGGGGTACGAGCAGTACTTC	CASSQGGGYEQYF
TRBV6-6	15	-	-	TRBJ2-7	TGTGCCAGCAGTCGAGTGGGCCGGGGTAACTACGAGCAGTACTTC	CASSRVGRGNYEQYF
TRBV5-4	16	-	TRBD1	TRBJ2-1	TGTGCCAGCAGCCCACCCGGGACAGGGATAGTCAATGAGCAGTTCTTC	CASSPPGTGIVNEQFF
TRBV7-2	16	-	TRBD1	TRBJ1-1	TGTGCCAGCAGCTTAGCGGGTCAGGGGGCGCTCACTGAAGCTTTCTTT	CASSLAGQGALTEAFF
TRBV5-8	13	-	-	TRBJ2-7	TGTGCCAGCAGCGAGGACATCGGCTACGAGCAGTACTTC	CASSEDIGYEQYF
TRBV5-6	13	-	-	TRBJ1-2	TGTGCCAGCAGCTTACAGGGTGCCAATGGCTACACCTTC	CASSLQGANGYTF
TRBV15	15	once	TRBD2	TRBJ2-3	TGTGCCACCAGCAGATTTGGGGGGGACACAGATACGCAGTATTTT	CATSRFGGDTDTQYF
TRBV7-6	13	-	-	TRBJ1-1	TGTGCCAGCAGCTCTAATCCAGGGGATCGGGCTTTCTTT	CASSSNPGDRAFF
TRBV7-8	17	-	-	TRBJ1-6	TGTGCCAGCAGCTTAGGACACCCGAGCTCCTATAATTCACCCCTCCACTTT	CASSLGHPSSYNSPLHF
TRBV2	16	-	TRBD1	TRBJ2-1	TGTGCCAGCCATAGGTCCCGGGACAGGAGTTACAATGAGCAGTTCTTC	CASHRSRDRSYNEQFF
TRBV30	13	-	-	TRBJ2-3	TGTGCCTGGAGTGTAAAGGCTACAGATACGCAGTATTTT	CAWSVKATDTQYF
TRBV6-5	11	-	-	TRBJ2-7	TGTGCCAGCAGAGGGGTGTACGAGCAGTACTTC	CASRGVYEQYF
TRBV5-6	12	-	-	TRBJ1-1	TGTGCCAGCAGCCAAGGGGGGACTGAAGCTTTCTTT	CASSQGGTEAFF
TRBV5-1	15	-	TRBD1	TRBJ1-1	TGCGCCACCTCCGGTGACAGGGGTGATGGCACTGAAGCTTTCTTT	CATSGDRGDGTEAFF
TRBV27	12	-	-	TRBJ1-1	TGTGCCAGCAGGGTAGGCAACACTGAAGCTTTCTTT	CASRVGNTEAFF
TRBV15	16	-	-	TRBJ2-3	TGTGCCACCAGCAGAGATTTAGGCAGGGGAATGGATACGCAGTATTTT	CATSRDLGRGMDTQYF
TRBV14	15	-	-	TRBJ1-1	TGTGCCAGCAGCCTCCACCTAGGGGAGGGGACTGAAGCTTTCTTT	CASSLHLGEGTEAFF
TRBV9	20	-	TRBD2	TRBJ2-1	TGTGCCAGCAGCCGCCCCCCGGGACTAGCGGGGGCACCCATCTACAATGAGCAGTTCTTC	CASSRPPGLAGAPIYNEQFF
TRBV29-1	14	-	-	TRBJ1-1	TGCAGCGTTGGGGATTTATTGGAGGGCACTGAAGCTTTCTTT	CSVGDLLEGTEAFF
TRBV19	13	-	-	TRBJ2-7	TGTGCCAGTAGTATCAGGGAAAACTACGAGCAGTACTTC	CASSIRENYEQYF
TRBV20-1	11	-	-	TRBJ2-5	TGCAGTGCTAGACCTCAAGAGACCCAGTACTTC	CSARPQETQYF
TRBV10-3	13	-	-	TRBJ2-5	TGTGCCATCAGAACAGCAACCCAAGAGACCCAGTACTTC	CAIRTATQETQYF
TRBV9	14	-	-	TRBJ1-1	TGTGCCAGCAGCGTAGCTGACACCTCGGGTGAAGCTTTCTTT	CASSVADTSGEAFF